This T cell receptor (beta chain) was found in a study of control samples from healthy donors and cancer patients. Sequencing was performed with immunoSEQ multiplex PCR; in TCRdb, only in-frame clones are kept and a portion is missing. The sample yields around 190,000 clones, about 90% seen once. The CDR3 is 15 amino acids. The V end lost 1 base, the J end lost 3 bases, and 10 bases lay between the germline ends. Germline-derived CDR1 and CDR2 are LNHDA and SQIVND (reference sequence). The J gene is TRBJ1-5, the V gene TRBV19; D call uncertain. The sequence was collected from a woman in her 50s in good health. Sequencing was done on a sample of blood. CDR3 DNA sequence: TGTGCCAGTAGTATAGCGGGCCGAAACAATCAGCCCCAGCATTTT. The encoded protein is CASSIAGRNNQPQHF.